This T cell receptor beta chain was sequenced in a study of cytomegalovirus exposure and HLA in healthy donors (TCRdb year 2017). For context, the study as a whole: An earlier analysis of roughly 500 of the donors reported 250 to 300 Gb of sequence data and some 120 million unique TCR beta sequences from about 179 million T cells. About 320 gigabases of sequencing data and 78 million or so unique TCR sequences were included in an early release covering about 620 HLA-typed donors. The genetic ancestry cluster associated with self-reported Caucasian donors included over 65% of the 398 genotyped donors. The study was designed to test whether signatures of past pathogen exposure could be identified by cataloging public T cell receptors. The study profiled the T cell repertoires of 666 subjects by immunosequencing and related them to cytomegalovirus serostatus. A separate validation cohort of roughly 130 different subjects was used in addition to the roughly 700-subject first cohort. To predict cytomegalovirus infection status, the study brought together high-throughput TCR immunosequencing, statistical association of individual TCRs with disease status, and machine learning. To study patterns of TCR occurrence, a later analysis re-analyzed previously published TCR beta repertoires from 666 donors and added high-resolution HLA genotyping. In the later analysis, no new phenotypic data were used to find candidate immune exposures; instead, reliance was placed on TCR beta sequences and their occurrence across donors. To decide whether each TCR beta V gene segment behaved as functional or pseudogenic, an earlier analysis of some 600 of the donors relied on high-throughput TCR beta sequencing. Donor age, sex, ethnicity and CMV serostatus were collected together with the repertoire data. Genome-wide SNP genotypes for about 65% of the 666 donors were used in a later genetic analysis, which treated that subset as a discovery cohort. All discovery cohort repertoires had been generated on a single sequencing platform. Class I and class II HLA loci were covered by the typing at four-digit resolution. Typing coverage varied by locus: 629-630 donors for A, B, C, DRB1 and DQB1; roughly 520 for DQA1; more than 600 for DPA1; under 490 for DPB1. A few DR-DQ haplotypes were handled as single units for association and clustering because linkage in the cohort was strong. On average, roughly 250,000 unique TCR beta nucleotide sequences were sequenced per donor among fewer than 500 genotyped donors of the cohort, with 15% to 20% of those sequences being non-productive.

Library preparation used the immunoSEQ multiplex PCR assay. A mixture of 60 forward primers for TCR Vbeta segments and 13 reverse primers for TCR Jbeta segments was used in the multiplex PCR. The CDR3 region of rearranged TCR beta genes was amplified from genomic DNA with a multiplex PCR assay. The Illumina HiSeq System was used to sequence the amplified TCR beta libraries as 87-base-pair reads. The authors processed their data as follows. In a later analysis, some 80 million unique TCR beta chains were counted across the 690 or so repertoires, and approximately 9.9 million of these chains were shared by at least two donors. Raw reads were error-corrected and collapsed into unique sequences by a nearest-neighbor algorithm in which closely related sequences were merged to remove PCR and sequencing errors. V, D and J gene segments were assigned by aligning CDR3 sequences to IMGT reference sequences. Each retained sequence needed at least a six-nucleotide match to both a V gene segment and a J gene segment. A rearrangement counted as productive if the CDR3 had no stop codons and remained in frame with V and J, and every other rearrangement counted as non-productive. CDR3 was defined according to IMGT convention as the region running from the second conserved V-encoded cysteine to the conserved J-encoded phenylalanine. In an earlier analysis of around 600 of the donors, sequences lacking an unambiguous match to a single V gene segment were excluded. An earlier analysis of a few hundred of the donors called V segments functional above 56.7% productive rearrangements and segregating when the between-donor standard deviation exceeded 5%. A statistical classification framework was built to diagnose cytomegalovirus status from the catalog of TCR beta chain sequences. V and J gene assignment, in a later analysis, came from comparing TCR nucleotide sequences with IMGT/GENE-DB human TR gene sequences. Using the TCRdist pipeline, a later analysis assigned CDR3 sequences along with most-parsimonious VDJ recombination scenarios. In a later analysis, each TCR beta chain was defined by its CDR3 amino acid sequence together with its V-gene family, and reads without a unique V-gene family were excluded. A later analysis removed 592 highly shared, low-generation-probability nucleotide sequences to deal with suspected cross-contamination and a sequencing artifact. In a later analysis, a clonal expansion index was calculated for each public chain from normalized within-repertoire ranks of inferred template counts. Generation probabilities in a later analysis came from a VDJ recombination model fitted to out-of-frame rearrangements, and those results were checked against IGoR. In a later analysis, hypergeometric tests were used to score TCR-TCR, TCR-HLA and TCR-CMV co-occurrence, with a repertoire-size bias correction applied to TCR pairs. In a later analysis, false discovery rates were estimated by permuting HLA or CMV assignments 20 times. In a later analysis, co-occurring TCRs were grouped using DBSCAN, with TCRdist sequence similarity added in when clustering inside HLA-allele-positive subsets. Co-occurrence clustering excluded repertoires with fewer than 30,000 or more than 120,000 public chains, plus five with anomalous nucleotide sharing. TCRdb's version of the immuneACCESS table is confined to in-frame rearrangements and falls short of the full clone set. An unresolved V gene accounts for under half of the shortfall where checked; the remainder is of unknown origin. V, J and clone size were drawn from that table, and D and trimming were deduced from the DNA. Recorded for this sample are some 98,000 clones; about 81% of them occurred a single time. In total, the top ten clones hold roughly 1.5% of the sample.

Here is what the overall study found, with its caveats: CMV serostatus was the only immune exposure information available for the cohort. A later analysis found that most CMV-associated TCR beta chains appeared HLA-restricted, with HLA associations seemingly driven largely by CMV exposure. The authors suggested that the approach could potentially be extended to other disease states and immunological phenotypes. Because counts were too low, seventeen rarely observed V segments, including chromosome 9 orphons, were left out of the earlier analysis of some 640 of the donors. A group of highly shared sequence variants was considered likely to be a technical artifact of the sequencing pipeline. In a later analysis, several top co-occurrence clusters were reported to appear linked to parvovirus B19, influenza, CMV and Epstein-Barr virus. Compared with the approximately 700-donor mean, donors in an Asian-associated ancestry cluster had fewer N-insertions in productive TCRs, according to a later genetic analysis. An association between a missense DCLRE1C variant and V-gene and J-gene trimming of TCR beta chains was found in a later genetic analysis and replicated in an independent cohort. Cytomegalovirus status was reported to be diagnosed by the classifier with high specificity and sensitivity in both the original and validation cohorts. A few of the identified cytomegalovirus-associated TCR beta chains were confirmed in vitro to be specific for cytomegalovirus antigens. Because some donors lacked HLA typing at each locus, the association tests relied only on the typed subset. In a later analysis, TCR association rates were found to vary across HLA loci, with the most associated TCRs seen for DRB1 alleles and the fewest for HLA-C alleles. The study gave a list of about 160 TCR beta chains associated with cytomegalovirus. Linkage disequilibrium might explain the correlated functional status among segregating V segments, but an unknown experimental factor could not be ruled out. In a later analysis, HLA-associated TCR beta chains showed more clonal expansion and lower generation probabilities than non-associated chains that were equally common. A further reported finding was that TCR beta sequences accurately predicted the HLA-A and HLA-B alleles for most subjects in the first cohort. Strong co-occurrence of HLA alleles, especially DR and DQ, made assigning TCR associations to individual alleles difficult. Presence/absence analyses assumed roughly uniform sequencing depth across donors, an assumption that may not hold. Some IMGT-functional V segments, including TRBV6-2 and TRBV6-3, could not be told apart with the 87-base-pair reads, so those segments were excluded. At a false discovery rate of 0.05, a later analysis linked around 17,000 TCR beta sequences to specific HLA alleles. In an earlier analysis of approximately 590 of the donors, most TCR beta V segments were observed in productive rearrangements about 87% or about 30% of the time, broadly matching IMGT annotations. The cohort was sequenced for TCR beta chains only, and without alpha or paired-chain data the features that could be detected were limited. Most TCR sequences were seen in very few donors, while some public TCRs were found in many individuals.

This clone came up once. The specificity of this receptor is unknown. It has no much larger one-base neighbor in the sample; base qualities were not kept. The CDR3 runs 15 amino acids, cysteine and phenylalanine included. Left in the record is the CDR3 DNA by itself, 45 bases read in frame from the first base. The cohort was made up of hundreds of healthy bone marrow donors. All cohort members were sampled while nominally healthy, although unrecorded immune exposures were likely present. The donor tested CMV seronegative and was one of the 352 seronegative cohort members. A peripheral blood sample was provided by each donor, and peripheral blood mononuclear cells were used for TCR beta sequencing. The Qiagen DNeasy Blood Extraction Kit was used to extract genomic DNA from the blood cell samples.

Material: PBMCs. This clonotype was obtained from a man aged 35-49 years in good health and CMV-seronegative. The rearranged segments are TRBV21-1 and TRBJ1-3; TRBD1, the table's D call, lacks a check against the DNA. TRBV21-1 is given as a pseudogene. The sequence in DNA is TGTGCCAGCAAAGGCGGACACCCCTCTGGAAACACCATATATTTT. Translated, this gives CASKGGHPSGNTIYF.